Below, 32 T cell receptor beta chains from the same sample are listed, as sequenced in a study of CD8+ T cells in alopecia areata. Indicated treatment: oral pan-JAK inhibitor, 5-10 mg twice daily. cDNA serving as the sequencing template came from extracted, reverse transcribed RNA. Assay used: immunoSEQ multiplex PCR; TCRdb lists only in-frame clones, some missing. In the table there are 190,000 or so clones, 45% to 65% of which are singletons. This specimen was CD4+ T cells sorted from blood, taken at week 4, from a patient treated with tofacitinib. The origin of the receptors is a human donor with alopecia areata.

The chain combines TRBV5-1 with TRBJ2-6, with 10 bases identical to TRBD1. The CDR3 is 19 residues long. J was trimmed by 0 bases and V by 0 bases; bases with no gene match: 6. Germline CDR1 SGHRS, CDR2 YFSETQ. Here the CDR3 DNA reads TGCGCCAGCAGCTTGGCGGGGACAGGGGTCTTCTCTGGGGCCAACGTCCTGACTTTC. Residues: CASSLAGTGVFSGANVLTF. Full variable domain (missing parts from reference TRBV5-1 and TRBJ2-6): KAGVTQTPRYLIKTRGQQVTLSCSPISGHRSVSWYQQTPGQGLQFLFEYFSETQRNKGNFPGRFSGRQFSNSRSEMNVSTLELGDSALYLCASSLAGTGVFSGANVLTFGAGSRLTVL.

The chain joins TRBV30 to TRBJ1-2, with 7 bases matching TRBD1. Germline CDR1 is GTSNPN and CDR2 is SVGIG (reference sequence). Losses at the gene ends were 1 base for V and 13 bases for J; bases not matched to a gene: 12. There are 13 residues in the CDR3. The CDR3 sequence is CAWSDEGAPTGTF. CDR3 DNA sequence: TGTGCCTGGAGTGACGAGGGGGCTCCTACAGGCACCTTC.

This clone has only a few counts. The chain couples TRBV29-1 to TRBJ1-5; 11 nucleotides match TRBD1. The CDR3 totals 16 residues. In germline, CDR1 is SQVTM, CDR2 ANQGSEA. With V trimmed by 3 bases and J by 6 bases, 10 bases remained unmatched. CDR3 residues: CSVEGGQGAECQPQHF. The CDR3 bases are TGCAGCGTTGAGGGTGGACAGGGGGCTGAGTGTCAGCCCCAGCATTTT.

The CDR3 loop reads CASSEGIGDRGLGGYTF. The CDR3 DNA is TGTGCCAGCAGTGAAGGGATCGGAGACAGGGGGCTAGGCGGCTACACCTTC. V is TRBV25-1 and J is TRBJ1-2; TRBD1 aligns across 10 bases. The CDR3 contains 17 residues. Germline-derived CDR1 and CDR2 are MGHDK and SYGVNS. V shed 2 bases and J 8 bases; nucleotides not matched to a gene: 14.

The chain has TRBV30 and TRBJ1-6; a weak D match, TRBD1 (5 bases). The CDR3 totals 16 residues. Trimming took off 3 bases at V and 0 bases at J, with 12 bases between the two ends. Looked up from germline, CDR1 is GTSNPN and CDR2 is SVGIG (reference sequence). DNA of the CDR3: TGTGCCTGGAGCTCGGCAAGGGGCTCCTATAATTCACCCCTCCACTTT. This gives the protein CAWSSARGSYNSPLHF.

The rearrangement joins TRBV7-2 to TRBJ1-2; TRBD1 is a possible D gene (5 bases). The CDR3 loop spans 15 amino acids. Trimming cost V 5 bases and J 7 bases, with 20 bases left between them. Germline V lookup: CDR1 SGHTA, CDR2 FQGNSA. The CDR3 region has the DNA TGTGCCAGCAGCCCCCGGGGGGGGATTGTGAGTGGCTACACCTTC. Encoded protein: CASSPRGGIVSGYTF.

The gene calls are TRBV30 and TRBJ1-2; no clear D. Trimming cost V 3 bases and J 8 bases, with 10 bases left between them. The length of the CDR3 is 11 residues. Germline V gene sequence: CDR1 GTSNPN, CDR2 SVGIG (reference sequence). The CDR3 DNA is TGTGCCTGGAGCCCAATGGGCGGCTACACCTTC. Encoded protein: CAWSPMGGYTF.

V is TRBV6-1 and J is TRBJ1-1, with TRBD1 matching 9 bases. This CDR3 has 14 residues. Germline assignment: CDR1 MNHNS and CDR2 SASEGT. The J segment lost 5 bases and the V segment lost 5 bases, leaving 6 bases of the junction unmatched. CDR3 sequence: CASSHRDRETEAFF. DNA of the CDR3: TGTGCCAGCAGTCACCGGGACAGGGAAACTGAAGCTTTCTTT.

V gene TRBV7-6 combines with J gene TRBJ2-7, with 11 positions matching TRBD2. This CDR3 contains 14 residues. The trim removed 4 bases at V and 3 bases at J, leaving 2 bases unmatched. CDR1 SGHVS and CDR2 FNYEAQ come from the germline V gene. DNA of the CDR3: TGTGCCAGCAGCTCCGGGACTAGCGGCTACGAGCAGTACTTC. It is translated as CASSSGTSGYEQYF.

There are a few counts of this clone. The genes are TRBV27 and TRBJ2-1, with 9 nucleotides matching TRBD2. This CDR3 is built from 16 residues. The J segment lost 2 bases and the V segment lost 5 bases, leaving 7 bases of the junction unmatched. Germline values: CDR1 MNHEY, CDR2 SMNVEV (reference sequence). CDR3 residues: CASSPRASGAYNEQFF. The CDR3 DNA is TGTGCCAGCAGTCCTAGGGCTAGCGGGGCCTACAATGAGCAGTTCTTC.

This clone was picked up a small number of times. The chain has TRBV29-1 and TRBJ2-3; D unclear. V was shortened by 4 bases and J by 1 base, with 12 bases between the two germline ends. The CDR3 sequence is 14 residues long. Germline-derived CDR1 and CDR2 are SQVTM and ANQGSEA. CDR3 coding DNA: TGCAGCGTTGCAGACGGCCGCCGCACAGATACGCAGTATTTT. The encoded protein is CSVADGRRTDTQYF.

The gene calls are TRBV5-1 and TRBJ2-5; D not resolved. The J call may be incorrect, as the DNA end agrees better with TRBJ2-7. The length of the CDR3 is 14 residues. Germline-derived CDR1 and CDR2 are SGHRS and YFSETQ. DNA of the CDR3: TGCGCCAGCAGCTTGTCAACAGACTCCTACGAGCAGTACTTC. This codes for CASSLSTDSYEQYF.

This chain joins TRBV30 and TRBJ2-5, with D tentatively TRBD2 (6 bases). V was cut by 0 bases and J by 1 base, with 12 bases left in between. The length of the CDR3 is 15 residues. Germline V gene sequence: CDR1 GTSNPN, CDR2 SVGIG (reference sequence). DNA for the CDR3: TGTGCCTGGAGTGTAATGGCGGGGAGCCAAGAGACCCAGTACTTC. Translation: CAWSVMAGSQETQYF.

The V gene is TRBV4-1, the J gene TRBJ2-5, with D unclear. Trimming cost V 2 bases and J 2 bases, with 3 bases left between them. Germline CDR1 reads MGHRA; CDR2 reads YSYEKL. This CDR3 is built from 12 residues. CDR3 sequence reads: CASSQPQETQYF. The CDR3 bases are TGCGCCAGCAGCCAACCTCAAGAGACCCAGTACTTC.

V usage is TRBV30 and J usage is TRBJ2-5; no firm D call. The V gene lost 1 base and the J gene lost 5 bases, with 17 bases spanning the gap. The germline V gene has CDR1 GTSNPN and CDR2 SVGIG (reference sequence). The CDR3 totals 15 residues. The CDR3 loop reads CAWSASRPDRETQYF. In nucleotides, the CDR3 is TGTGCCTGGAGTGCCTCTCGACCCGATCGGGAGACCCAGTACTTC.

The chain is built from TRBV30 and TRBJ1-2; 8 bases agree with TRBD1. Trimming cost V 3 bases and J 7 bases; bases outside gene matches: 7. Germline loops: CDR1 GTSNPN, CDR2 SVGIG (reference sequence). The CDR3 is made up of 13 amino acids. In DNA form, the CDR3 reads TGTGCCTGGAGGGCCGGGACAGGCAGTGGCTACACCTTC. This sequence encodes CAWRAGTGSGYTF.

The chain employs TRBV12-5 and TRBJ1-6; no definite D call. Per germline, CDR1 LGHNT and CDR2 FRNRAP. V dropped 0 bases and J dropped 7 bases, with 4 bases sitting between them. CDR3 length: 13 residues. CDR3 residues: CASGLVGNSPLHF. CDR3 bases: TGTGCTAGTGGTTTGGTCGGGAATTCACCCCTCCACTTT.

This rearrangement joins TRBV30 to TRBJ2-7; D perhaps matches TRBD1 (6 bases). The CDR3 consists of 15 residues. CDR1 and CDR2 (germline): GTSNPN, SVGIG (reference sequence). The V and J ends lost 7 bases and 3 bases respectively, with 22 bases between them. The CDR3 DNA is TGTGCCTCCTTTAAATTGGACAGCAAGAACTACGAGCAGTACTTC. This codes for CASFKLDSKNYEQYF.

This chain links TRBV30 with TRBJ1-1, with D perhaps TRBD1 (6 bases). V was shortened by 8 bases and J by 4 bases, with 20 bases between the two germline ends. The CDR3 runs 14 residues. The V gene's germline CDR1 is GTSNPN and CDR2 SVGIG (reference sequence). Written as DNA, the CDR3 is TGTGCCCAGGGGAGGGGACCGAGGGCCACTGAAGCTTTCTTT. Protein: CAQGRGPRATEAFF.

This clone was seen just once. J is TRBJ1-1 and V is TRBV30; D uncertain. The V end lost 0 bases, the J end lost 6 bases, and 5 bases lay between the germline ends. From germline, CDR1 is GTSNPN and CDR2 SVGIG (reference sequence). The CDR3 contains 11 residues. The DNA of the CDR3 is TGTGCCTGGAGTGTAACCTCTGAAGCTTTCTTT. As protein: CAWSVTSEAFF.

This clone was counted a few times. In the same sample, other DNA sequences code for this CDR3. This chain connects TRBV2 to TRBJ2-1; D remains unclear. Germline CDR1 and CDR2: SNHLY and FYNNEI. Trimming took off 8 bases at V and 0 bases at J, with 8 bases between the two ends. This CDR3 region has 13 residues. DNA for the CDR3: TGTGCCAGCCGGCGGAGCTCCTACAATGAGCAGTTCTTC. Residues: CASRRSSYNEQFF.

In its sample, this clone was seen a few times. The chain combines TRBV28 with TRBJ2-7; D gene ambiguous. CDR1 is MDHEN and CDR2 is SYDVKM in the germline V gene. With 3 bases removed from V and 6 bases from J, the gap between germline ends came to 12 bases. The length of the CDR3 is 13 residues. CDR3 protein: CASSLGRPGEQYF. The CDR3 coding sequence is TGTGCCAGCAGTTTGGGCAGACCGGGCGAGCAGTACTTC.

The chain carries TRBV5-1 and TRBJ2-7; TRBD1 might be the D (5 bases). V lost 0 bases and J lost 5, with 15 bases in between. Germline CDR1 reads SGHRS; CDR2 reads YFSETQ. This CDR3 has 15 amino acids. The CDR3: CASSLGPSGRDEQYF. The CDR3 region has the DNA TGCGCCAGCAGCTTGGGCCCCTCCGGCAGGGACGAGCAGTACTTC.

This clone was detected a few times. The chain is built from TRBV5-1 and TRBJ2-1; 8 bases line up with TRBD2. The CDR3 is 15 amino acids. Germline CDR1 SGHRS, CDR2 YFSETQ. V shed 3 bases, J shed 6 bases, and the junction held 8 bases outside the gene matches. CDR3 sequence reads: CASSSSPGGANEQFF. CDR3 bases: TGCGCCAGCAGCTCCAGCCCCGGGGGGGCCAATGAGCAGTTCTTC.

The V gene is TRBV5-3, the J gene TRBJ1-1, with D possibly being TRBD1 (6 bases). TRBV5-3 is annotated as an ORF whose role is uncertain. The V end lost 8 bases, the J end lost 1 base, and 21 bases lay between the germline ends. The CDR3 is made up of 16 amino acids. The CDR3 region has the DNA TGTGCCAGCATCGTGGGGGCGGGGCGTCCGAACACTGAAGCTTTCTTT. It specifies CASIVGAGRPNTEAFF.

Note on this clone: In the same sample, other DNA sequences code for this CDR3. The chain is built from TRBV4-2 and TRBJ2-6; the D is unclear. The CDR3 runs 15 residues. Trimming left V 1 base short and J 0 bases short, with 4 bases between. Germline assignment: CDR1 LGHNA and CDR2 YNFKEQ. CDR3 DNA: TGTGCCAGCAGCCAAGCCCGCTCTGGGGCCAACGTCCTGACTTTC. As protein: CASSQARSGANVLTF.

The V and J genes are TRBV30 and TRBJ2-6; 12 nucleotides agree with TRBD1. Germline CDR1 reads GTSNPN; CDR2 reads SVGIG (reference sequence). The CDR3 totals 15 residues. J gave up 3 bases and V 6 bases, and 3 bases lay outside the gene matches. In nucleotides, the CDR3 is TGTGCCTGTGGGACAGGGGGCTTTGGGGCCAACGTCCTGACTTTC. Amino acids: CACGTGGFGANVLTF.

This sequence joins TRBV6-6 and TRBJ1-1; D gene ambiguous. CDR1 and CDR2 from the germline V gene are MNHNY and SVGAGI (reference sequence). V gave up 3 bases and J gave up 2 bases, with 10 bases separating them. CDR3 length: 14 residues. CDR3 DNA: TGTGCCAGCAGTTATAGGACTCAAAACACTGAAGCTTTCTTT. The encoded protein is CASSYRTQNTEAFF.

V and J are TRBV15 and TRBJ1-6; no definite D call. Deletions cut 0 bases from V and 7 bases from J, with 10 bases between. The CDR3 runs 15 residues. Germline CDR1 LNHNV, CDR2 YYDKDF (reference sequence). CDR3 nucleotides: TGTGCCACCAGCAGAGATTCAGGAGGGAATTCACCCCTCCACTTT. This sequence encodes CATSRDSGGNSPLHF.

The genes are TRBV18 and TRBJ1-1; 9 nucleotides line up with TRBD1. The CDR3 runs to 15 residues. Trimming took 5 bases from V and 5 from J; bases not matched to a gene: 9. The germline gives CDR1 KGHSH, CDR2 LQKENI. The CDR3 region is CASSATGGGRTEAFF. CDR3 bases: TGTGCCAGCTCAGCCACAGGGGGCGGTCGGACTGAAGCTTTCTTT.

In this sample, this clone turned up a few times. The chain joins TRBV28 to TRBJ2-5; no clear D. There are 17 residues in the CDR3. Germline V gene lookup returns CDR1 MDHEN and CDR2 SYDVKM. Trimming shortened V by 8 bases and J by 2 bases, and 24 bases separated the two germline ends. The CDR3 sequence: CASDVGPVAGVQETQYF. The CDR3 DNA is TGTGCCAGCGACGTTGGGCCGGTGGCAGGAGTACAAGAGACCCAGTACTTC.

This chain joins TRBV29-1 and TRBJ2-5, with TRBD2 matching over 7 bases. The V segment lost 4 bases and the J segment 4 bases; nucleotides outside the gene matches: 3. Germline CDR1 and CDR2: SQVTM and ANQGSEA. The CDR3 has 12 residues. The CDR3 bases are TGCAGCGTTGTACTAGCGACAGAGACCCAGTACTTC. Translating it yields CSVVLATETQYF.